This record covers a single T cell receptor beta chain. Its cognate antigen is unknown. Assay runs were performed at deep level. TCRdb keeps only in-frame clones here, not all; method: immunoSEQ multiplex PCR. There are more than 900,000 clones in the sample; around 78% occur only once, and 0.55% to 0.7% lies in the top ten. This entry belongs to a study of shared clonotypes between healthy human individuals. On the study more broadly: Each donor's CD4 naive and CD4 memory cells filled three plates apiece, CD8 naive two, and CD8 memory one.

Study results and caveats: Sharing across four donors was seen in 4% to 6.5% of naive CD4 clonotypes. Against clonotypes common to all four donors, non-shared ones had lower generation probabilities.

CDR3 length equals 15 residues. Trimming pared 6 bases from V and 7 bases from J, leaving 18 bases between. Germline V gene data show CDR1 as MDHEN and CDR2 as SYDVKM. The chain has TRBV28 and TRBJ1-4; D may be TRBD1 (6 bases). Sequenced input: memory CD4+ T cells from PBMCs. Regarding subset: CD45RA-negative fraction. The TCR sequence derives from a man between 18 and 35 years old in good health. Some clones in this sample may be carry-over from other donors' samples. This CDR3 is CASRPGGGASEKLFF. The CDR3, as DNA: TGTGCCAGCAGACCAGGCGGGGGGGCGAGTGAAAAACTGTTTTTT.